This entry is about one TCR beta chain. The antigen is unknown. It was 95,000 to 100,000 TCR templates that were assayed per sample. Sequencing used immunoSEQ multiplex PCR; TCRdb keeps in-frame clones, though not all of them. The sample lists approximately 50,000 clones, 93% occurring once. This sample is drawn from a study of siplizumab effects on memory and regulatory T cells. Study-level results: Significant reduction of alloreactive sequences traceable to unstimulated CD4+ memory cells was observed with siplizumab. Siplizumab cultures yielded proliferating Tregs whose suppressive function was not confirmed. The diversity of naive T cells seemed greater than that of memory cells, and their alloresponse contribution seemed major.

Trimming left V 5 bases short and J 7 bases short, with 17 bases between. The length of the CDR3 is 15 residues. Germline assignment: CDR1 SGHTA and CDR2 FQGTGA. The sequencing sample was made of CD8+ T cells sorted from blood. V is TRBV7-3 and J is TRBJ2-2; D perhaps matches TRBD2 (6 bases). The TCR comes from a human donor in good health. CDR3 DNA: TGTGCCAGCAGCCTAAACGGCGGGGCGGACGGGGAGCTGTTTTTT. This gives the protein CASSLNGGADGELFF.